Listed here are 23 T cell receptor beta chains from one sample, sequenced in a study of T cells after yellow fever vaccination. MiXCR, applied by TCRdb to the 5' RACE reads, yields one record per CDR3 protein. The table records more than 200,000 distinct CDR3 sequences, roughly 3.7% of them present only once. The sequencing here drew on PBMCs, taken 15 days after the yellow fever booster vaccination. The source is a man aged 18 to 30 who received the YFV17D yellow fever vaccine.

Ten or more counts support this clonotype. The chain uses TRBV12-5 and TRBJ1-2; D is ambiguous. V lost 8 bases and J lost 7, with 26 bases in between. There are 16 residues in the CDR3. Germline loops: CDR1 LGHNT, CDR2 FRNRAP. The DNA of the CDR3 is TGTGCTAGTTTTTCCACCCTCACATACGATCGTTCTGGCTACACCTTC. It yields the protein CASFSTLTYDRSGYTF.

This clonotype was counted a few times. This CDR3 reads CASSYGTGGSGANVLTF. For the CDR3, the DNA is TGTGCCAGCAGTTACGGGACGGGGGGTTCTGGGGCCAACGTCCTGACTTTC. This rearrangement joins TRBV6-5 to TRBJ2-6; 7 positions agree with TRBD2. The junction had 5 bases not matched to a gene; V was cut back by 2 bases and J by 1 base. The V gene's germline CDR1 is MNHEY and CDR2 SVGAGI. This CDR3 has 17 amino acids.

In its sample, this clonotype was seen once. Possible read error: a much larger clone is one base away. The chain joins TRBV7-9 to TRBJ1-6; a weak D match, TRBD1 (6 bases). Germline-derived CDR1 and CDR2 are SEHNR and FQNEAQ (reference sequence). V was pared by 3 bases and J by 9 bases, with 15 bases between. The CDR3 is made up of 15 amino acids. The CDR3 region is CASSFPSGVISPLHF. Written as DNA, the CDR3 is TGTGCCAGCAGCTTCCCTTCAGGGGTAATTTCACCCCTCCACTTT. Combining the CDR3 with reference TRBV7-9 and TRBJ1-6 gives the whole variable domain DTGVSQNPRHKITKRGQNVTFRCDPISEHNRLYWYRQTLGQGPEFLTYFQNEAQLEKSRLLSDRFSAERPKGSFSTLEIQRTEQGDSAMYLCASSFPSGVISPLHFGNGTRLTVT.

Many counts were recorded for this clonotype. The gene calls are TRBV7-9 and TRBJ2-3; D may be TRBD1 (5 bases). Trimming shortened V by 2 bases and J by 1 base, and 13 bases separated the two germline ends. CDR3 length: 16 residues. Germline assignment: CDR1 SEHNR and CDR2 FQNEAQ (reference sequence). The CDR3 region is CASSLRLTTGTDTQYF. CDR3 coding DNA: TGTGCCAGCAGCTTACGTTTAACGACAGGCACAGATACGCAGTATTTT.

This clonotype was recorded at least ten times. The V and J genes are TRBV7-9 and TRBJ1-5; D perhaps matches TRBD1 (6 bases). The CDR3 has 15 amino acids. Germline CDR1 and CDR2: SEHNR and FQNEAQ (reference sequence). V gave up 2 bases and J gave up 3 bases, with 11 bases separating them. The CDR3 loop is CASSLKGGLNQPQHF. For the CDR3, the DNA is TGTGCCAGCAGCTTAAAGGGGGGGCTCAATCAGCCCCAGCATTTT. The full variable domain, rest sourced from reference TRBV7-9 and TRBJ1-5, is DTGVSQNPRHKITKRGQNVTFRCDPISEHNRLYWYRQTLGQGPEFLTYFQNEAQLEKSRLLSDRFSAERPKGSFSTLEIQRTEQGDSAMYLCASSLKGGLNQPQHFGDGTRLSIL.

There are many counts of this clonotype. V usage is TRBV5-1 and J usage is TRBJ2-3; D is perhaps TRBD2 (7 bases). Deletions cut 1 base from V and 6 bases from J, with 9 bases between. Germline CDR1 is SGHRS and CDR2 is YFSETQ. The CDR3 contains 13 residues. The CDR3 sequence is CASSLRGADTQYF. The CDR3 DNA sequence: TGCGCCAGCAGCTTGCGGGGGGCGGATACGCAGTATTTT.

This clonotype was counted many times. The CDR3 DNA sequence: TGTGCCAGCAGTGCGGGGACCGGGTACGAGCAGTACTTC. Its translation is CASSAGTGYEQYF. The chain uses TRBV2 and TRBJ2-7, with D perhaps given as TRBD1 or TRBD2 (5 bases each). Germline CDR1 SNHLY, CDR2 FYNNEI. Trimming cost V 4 bases and J 4 bases, with 11 bases left between them. This CDR3 spans 13 amino acids.

This clonotype was seen only a few times. The chain recombines TRBV7-2 with TRBJ1-5; tentative D call: TRBD1 (5 bases). The ends were cut back, 1 base at V and 7 bases at J, with 11 bases in the middle. Germline V gene lookup returns CDR1 SGHTA and CDR2 FQGNSA. This CDR3 spans 14 amino acids. CDR3 sequence (DNA): TGTGCCAGCAGCTTAGGACAGAGAGCCCAGCCCCAGCATTTT. Translated: CASSLGQRAQPQHF.

This clonotype was seen ten or more times. V usage is TRBV3-1 and J usage is TRBJ1-2, with D uncertain. Germline V gives CDR1 LGHDT, CDR2 YNNKEL (reference sequence). V lost 2 bases and J 8 bases, leaving 9 bases between the germline ends. The CDR3 consists of 12 residues. The CDR3 sequence is CASSQPDNGYTF. The CDR3 nucleotides are TGTGCCAGCAGCCAACCCGACAACGGCTACACCTTC.

This clonotype was found many times. The chain uses TRBV18 and TRBJ1-3, with a tentative D call TRBD1 (6 bases). V was shortened by 4 bases and J by 0 bases, with 10 bases between the two germline ends. The CDR3 length is 15 residues. In germline, CDR1 is KGHSH, CDR2 LQKENI. The CDR3 region is CASSRDTSSGNTIYF. Written as DNA, the CDR3 is TGTGCCAGCTCACGGGACACCAGCTCTGGAAACACCATATATTTT.

This clonotype was picked up a small number of times. The J gene is TRBJ2-5, the V gene TRBV5-1; D perhaps matches TRBD2 (6 bases). V was clipped by 4 bases and J by 4 bases, with 29 bases between them. The V gene's germline CDR1 is SGHRS and CDR2 YFSETQ. The length of the CDR3 is 19 residues. The DNA of the CDR3 is TGCGCCAGCAGCCCCTCTCGCTTCGCTAATTACGGGGGAGGAGAGACCCAGTACTTC. Translated: CASSPSRFANYGGGETQYF.

This clonotype showed up many times. The rearrangement uses TRBV5-5 and TRBJ2-1, with D unclear. Between the trimmed V and J ends, which lost 2 bases and 1 base, there was a span of 10 bases. Per germline, CDR1 SGHKS and CDR2 YYEKEE (reference sequence). The CDR3 extends over 15 amino acids. The chain's CDR3 is CASSLNGISYNEQFF. The CDR3 DNA reads TGTGCCAGCAGCTTAAACGGAATTTCCTACAATGAGCAGTTCTTC.

The sample holds many counts of this clonotype. The V call is TRBV7-9, the J call TRBJ2-3; D assignment may be TRBD1 or TRBD2 (7 bases each). V shed 4 bases and J shed 6 bases, with 23 bases lying between them. CDR3 length equals 17 residues. Germline assignment: CDR1 SEHNR and CDR2 FQNEAQ (reference sequence). CDR3 in amino acids: CASSSHSGTAGLDTQYF. Here the CDR3 DNA reads TGTGCCAGCAGCTCGCATTCCGGGACAGCGGGGCTGGATACGCAGTATTTT.

This clonotype appeared a few times. This chain joins TRBV24-1 and TRBJ2-5, with D possibly being TRBD1 or TRBD2 (5 bases each). With 9 bases removed from V and 4 bases from J, the gap between germline ends came to 17 bases. The CDR3 runs to 14 residues. Per the germline V gene, CDR1 is KGHDR and CDR2 is SFDVKD. As DNA, the CDR3 is TGTGCCACCTCCGGGACCGAGGCTGGAGAGACCCAGTACTTC. Its translation is CATSGTEAGETQYF.

The chain links TRBV5-4 to TRBJ1-6; no clear D gene. Looked up from germline, CDR1 is SGHNT and CDR2 is YYREEE (reference sequence). Between the trimmed V and J ends, which lost 1 base and 6 bases, there was a span of 8 bases. The CDR3 consists of 14 residues. The CDR3, as DNA: TGTGCCAGCAGCTTGCCGAGAACTAATTCACCCCTCCACTTT. It translates to CASSLPRTNSPLHF. The variable domain in full, with the rest retrieved from reference TRBV5-4 and TRBJ1-6, is ETGVTQSPTHLIKTRGQQVTLRCSSQSGHNTVSWYQQALGQGPQFIFQYYREEENGRGNFPPRFSGLQFPNYSSELNVNALELDDSALYLCASSLPRTNSPLHFGNGTRLTVT.

This clonotype appeared a few times. DNA of the CDR3: TGTGCCAGCAGCTTGAACTCGGGGGGCCTCACAGATACGCAGTATTTT. Translating it yields CASSLNSGGLTDTQYF. This chain links TRBV5-4 with TRBJ2-3, with a weak D call TRBD2 (7 bases). The CDR3 contains 16 residues. Between the trimmed V and J ends, which lost 1 base and 2 bases, there was a span of 14 bases. CDR1 is SGHNT, CDR2 YYREEE, per germline (reference sequence). The full variable domain, rest sourced from reference TRBV5-4 and TRBJ2-3, is ETGVTQSPTHLIKTRGQQVTLRCSSQSGHNTVSWYQQALGQGPQFIFQYYREEENGRGNFPPRFSGLQFPNYSSELNVNALELDDSALYLCASSLNSGGLTDTQYFGPGTRLTVL.

This clonotype was counted at least ten times. At one boundary the junction diverges from the germline segment, which might be a read error. The J gene is TRBJ2-1, the V gene TRBV7-2; D possibly matches TRBD1 or TRBD2 (7 bases each). Per the germline V gene, CDR1 is SGHTA and CDR2 is FQGNSA. CDR3 size: 15 residues. The CDR3: CSSSPPRGGPGEQFF. In nucleotides, the CDR3 is TGTTCCAGCAGCCCACCCAGGGGGGGCCCGGGTGAGCAGTTCTTC.

The sample holds many counts of this clonotype. The chain has TRBV11-2 and TRBJ2-3; D uncertain. With 5 bases removed from V and 4 bases from J, the gap between germline ends came to 19 bases. The CDR3 has 16 amino acids. Germline V gives CDR1 SGHAT, CDR2 FQNNGV. The CDR3 sequence is CASSAYGRSGADTQYF. In nucleotides, the CDR3 is TGTGCCAGCAGCGCCTATGGCCGTTCTGGGGCAGATACGCAGTATTTT.

This clonotype was observed a few times. The V gene is TRBV19, the J gene TRBJ1-6; D ambiguous. V lost 4 bases and J 4 bases, leaving 11 bases between the germline ends. Germline CDR1 is LNHDA and CDR2 is SQIVND (reference sequence). This CDR3 has 15 residues. The CDR3: CASSKEPNYNSPLHF. CDR3 nucleotides: TGTGCCAGTAGTAAGGAACCGAATTATAATTCACCCCTCCACTTT.

A note on this clonotype: This may be a read error, as it is one base from a much larger clone. The V gene is TRBV7-8, the J gene TRBJ2-1, with TRBD2 matching 9 bases. Germline V gene lookup returns CDR1 SGHVS and CDR2 FQNEAQ. CDR3 length: 15 amino acids. V was pared by 10 bases and J by 0 bases, with 7 bases of the junction left unmatched. CDR3: CAIPRGGDSYNEQFF. The DNA of the CDR3 is TGTGCCATCCCGCGCGGGGGGGACTCCTACAATGAGCAGTTCTTC. Together with reference TRBV7-8 and TRBJ2-1, the CDR3 gives the full variable domain: GAGVSQSPRYKVAKRGQDVALRCDPISGHVSLFWYQQALGQGPEFLTYFQNEAQLDKSGLPSDRFFAERPEGSVSTLKIQRTQQEDSAVYLCAIPRGGDSYNEQFFGPGTRLTVL.

This clonotype occurred many times. The V gene is TRBV5-6, the J gene TRBJ2-2; TRBD2 matches 9 bases. Germline V lookup: CDR1 SGHDT, CDR2 YYEEEE. The CDR3 consists of 16 residues. V lost 4 bases to trimming and J lost 1 base; unmatched junction nucleotides: 5. The CDR3 DNA reads TGTGCCAGCAGCCTTGCGGGGGGGGAGAACACCGGGGAGCTGTTTTTT. This gives the protein CASSLAGGENTGELFF.

This clonotype was observed at least ten times. V and J are TRBV18 and TRBJ2-7, with D possibly being TRBD1 (5 bases). V was cut by 6 bases and J by 2 bases, with 17 bases left in between. CDR3 size: 15 residues. Looked up from germline, CDR1 is KGHSH and CDR2 is LQKENI. The CDR3 loop reads CASSLGAPAAYEQYV. In DNA, the CDR3 is TGTGCCAGCTCGCTTGGGGCCCCCGCAGCCTACGAGCAGTACGTC.

In its sample, this clonotype was seen many times. This chain uses TRBV5-1 with TRBJ2-1, with no clear D. Germline CDR1 is SGHRS and CDR2 is YFSETQ. This CDR3 region has 16 residues. V dropped 3 bases and J dropped 8 bases, with 21 bases sitting between them. CDR3: CASSYETTRYWDEQFF. The CDR3 coding sequence is TGCGCCAGCAGCTATGAGACGACCCGTTACTGGGATGAGCAGTTCTTC.